These 8 T cell receptor beta chains came from one sample sequenced in a study of T cell clones after liver transplantation. Repertoires were generated with immunoSEQ multiplex PCR, while TCRdb's copy carries only in-frame clones and drops some. Of 80,000 or so clones detected, 65% to 85% appear once; the ten largest clones hold 0.4% to 0.6%. The sample consisted of CD4+ T cells from blood, taken 45 to 46 months after liver transplant. The receptors come from a human patient who received a liver transplant. Some T cells may have come from the graft donor.

The genes are TRBV27 and TRBJ1-1; a possible D gene is TRBD1 (6 bases). Germline V lookup: CDR1 MNHEY, CDR2 SMNVEV (reference sequence). V was shortened by 2 bases and J by 5 bases, with 15 bases between the two germline ends. The CDR3 runs to 15 residues. CDR3 amino acids: CASSLVRGRVTEAFF. As DNA, the CDR3 is TGTGCCAGCAGTTTAGTCCGGGGGCGGGTAACTGAAGCTTTCTTT.

The genes are TRBV12-5 and TRBJ2-5; unclear D gene. Between the trimmed V and J ends, which lost 3 bases and 5 bases, there was a span of 13 bases. The CDR3 sequence is 14 residues long. CDR1 is LGHNT and CDR2 is FRNRAP in the germline V gene. CDR3 coding DNA: TGTGCTAGTGGTTTTCCCCGTTTGAGGGAGACCCAGTACTTC. This sequence encodes CASGFPRLRETQYF. Full variable domain (rest looked up from reference TRBV12-5 and TRBJ2-5): DARVTQTPRHKVTEMGQEVTMRCQPILGHNTVFWYRQTMMQGLELLAYFRNRAPLDDSGMPKDRFSAEMPDATLATLKIQPSEPRDSAVYFCASGFPRLRETQYFGPGTRLLVL.

The chain joins TRBV6-1 to TRBJ2-2, with D possibly called TRBD1 or TRBD2 (6 bases each). Germline CDR1 MNHNS, CDR2 SASEGT. The V and J ends lost 4 bases and 5 bases respectively, with 11 bases between them. The CDR3 consists of 14 residues. Here the CDR3 DNA reads TGTGCCAGCAGTGTAAGGGGGGTAACCGGGGAGCTGTTTTTT. Encoded protein: CASSVRGVTGELFF.

This chain connects TRBV19 to TRBJ1-1; the D is unclear. Germline CDR1 and CDR2: LNHDA and SQIVND (reference sequence). Trimming left V 1 base short and J 1 base short, with 4 bases between. The CDR3 runs to 13 residues. The CDR3 nucleotides are TGTGCCAGTAGTATAGCCGAGAACACTGAAGCTTTCTTT. Translating it yields CASSIAENTEAFF.

This sequence joins TRBV28 and TRBJ1-3; D gene uncertain. Germline assignment: CDR1 MDHEN and CDR2 SYDVKM. The ends were cut back, 7 bases at V and 2 bases at J, with 15 bases in the middle. The CDR3 is 15 amino acids. The CDR3 loop reads CASTLALGAGNTIYF. CDR3 nucleotide sequence: TGTGCCAGCACCTTGGCCCTTGGGGCTGGAAACACCATATATTTT.

V and J are TRBV27 and TRBJ2-2; D is uncertain. Looked up from germline, CDR1 is MNHEY and CDR2 is SMNVEV (reference sequence). V lost 3 bases to trimming and J lost 5 bases, with 10 bases between them. The CDR3 sequence is 14 residues long. The CDR3 sequence is CASSFGALTGELFF. The CDR3 region has the DNA TGTGCCAGCAGTTTTGGAGCGCTGACCGGGGAGCTGTTTTTT.

The CDR3 DNA follows: TGCGCCAGCAGTCAATCGAGCTCTCCTGGGACAGGGGTAAAAAATCAGCCCCAGCATTTT. Translation: CASSQSSSPGTGVKNQPQHF. The chain recombines TRBV23-1 with TRBJ1-5; 10 bases are a match to TRBD1. TRBV23-1 qualifies as an ORF whose function is uncertain. This CDR3 has 20 residues. Trimming at V came to 0 bases and at J to 4 bases, leaving 15 bases not matched to a gene.

This clone was seen only once. This CDR3 reads CASSLGLAGIDEQFF. CDR3 in DNA: TGTGCCAGCAGTCTCGGACTAGCGGGTATCGATGAGCAGTTCTTC. This chain links TRBV28 with TRBJ2-1, with 11 nucleotides matching TRBD2. Germline lookup yields CDR1 MDHEN and CDR2 SYDVKM. Trimming at V came to 5 bases and at J to 8 bases, leaving 8 bases not matched to a gene. The length of the CDR3 is 15 residues.